These 28 T cell receptor beta chains came from one sample sequenced in a study of CD8 T cells in ankylosing spondylitis. TCRdb redid the calling of the 5' RACE reads with MiXCR, one entry per CDR3 protein. Of tens of thousands of distinct CDR3 sequences in the sample, 7.2% are singletons; the top ten hold roughly a tenth. The sequenced material came from blood, either unsorted or a sorted T cell fraction (not recorded which). The source is a male donor with ankylosing spondylitis or in good health (not recorded which).

In its sample, this clonotype was seen many times. J is TRBJ1-5 and V is TRBV29-1; weak D call: TRBD1 (5 bases). Trimming removed 6 bases from V and 3 bases from J, with 6 bases in between. Germline values: CDR1 SQVTM, CDR2 ANQGSEA. The CDR3 sequence is 11 residues long. For the CDR3, the DNA is TGCAGCGTGGGGGTCAATCAGCCCCAGCATTTT. Protein sequence: CSVGVNQPQHF.

The chain links TRBV7-9 to TRBJ2-2; possibly TRBD1 or TRBD2 for D (5 bases each). This CDR3 is built from 12 residues. The germline V gene encodes CDR1 SEHNR and CDR2 FQNEAQ (reference sequence). V was shortened by 2 bases and J by 16 bases, with 14 bases between the two germline ends. The CDR3 DNA follows: TGTGCCAGCAGCTTATCCACGGGACCCCGGTTTTTT. This encodes CASSLSTGPRFF.

In regard to this clonotype: One end of the junction is discordant with germline, which a read error may explain. V gene TRBV6-4 combines with J gene TRBJ2-1; 9 nucleotides match TRBD2. The CDR3 is made up of 17 amino acids. CDR1 and CDR2 from the germline V gene are MRHNA and SNTAGT. CDR3 residues: CAISDSMREGSYNEQFF. In DNA, the CDR3 is TGTGCCATCAGTGACTCTATGCGGGAGGGGTCCTACAATGAGCAGTTCTTC.

The table lists this clonotype with many counts. The rearrangement uses TRBV24-1 and TRBJ2-1, with D possibly TRBD2 on 5 matching bases. The V end lost 4 bases, the J end lost 9 bases, and 18 bases lay between the germline ends. This CDR3 has 15 amino acids. CDR1 and CDR2 (germline): KGHDR, SFDVKD. Here the CDR3 DNA reads TGTGCCACCAGTGACCCTAATGTCGGGATAGGTGAGCAGTTCTTC. Encoded protein: CATSDPNVGIGEQFF.

This clonotype was counted at least ten times. The CDR3 DNA is TGTGCCAGCACCGGAGCGAACACCGGGGAGCTGTTTTTT. Protein: CASTGANTGELFF. V is TRBV12-3 or TRBV12-4 and J is TRBJ2-2; D is unresolved. V lost 7 bases and J 0 bases, leaving 6 bases between the germline ends. The CDR3 consists of 13 residues.

This clonotype has at least ten counts. The chain couples TRBV5-1 to TRBJ2-1, with TRBD2 matching over 8 bases. V lost 1 base and J lost 4; bases outside the gene matches: 4. The CDR3 runs to 15 residues. The germline CDR1 and CDR2 sequences are SGHRS and YFSETQ. The CDR3 sequence is CASSLTAGEYNEQFF. CDR3 bases: TGCGCCAGCAGCTTGACAGCGGGAGAGTACAATGAGCAGTTCTTC.

This clonotype was detected many times. This chain links TRBV27 with TRBJ2-1; possible D gene TRBD1, 6 bases. Trimming took 4 bases from V and 4 from J, leaving 8 bases between them. CDR3 length: 13 residues. Germline V gene sequence: CDR1 MNHEY, CDR2 SMNVEV (reference sequence). The chain's CDR3 is CASSSQGYNEQFF. Written as DNA, the CDR3 is TGTGCCAGCAGTTCTCAGGGGTACAATGAGCAGTTCTTC.

This clonotype has ten or more counts. The chain couples TRBV29-1 to TRBJ1-2, with a weak D call TRBD1 (5 bases). Looked up from germline, CDR1 is SQVTM and CDR2 is ANQGSEA. CDR3 length: 12 residues. With 6 bases removed from V and 8 bases from J, the gap between germline ends came to 16 bases. CDR3 in amino acids: CSVAGQGPGYTF. CDR3 sequence (DNA): TGCAGCGTGGCGGGCCAGGGACCCGGCTACACCTTC. The variable domain in full, completed from reference TRBV29-1 and TRBJ1-2, reads SAVISQKPSRDICQRGTSLTIQCQVDSQVTMMFWYRQQPGQSLTLIATANQGSEATYESGFVIDKFPISRPNLTFSTLTVSNMSPEDSSIYLCSVAGQGPGYTFGSGTRLTVV.

A remark on this clonotype: This may come from a read error, since a much larger clone is one base off. This chain connects TRBV20-1 to TRBJ2-7; D perhaps matches TRBD2 (6 bases). The CDR3 consists of 11 residues. Germline values: CDR1 DFQATT, CDR2 SNEGSKA (reference sequence). Here the CDR3 DNA reads TGCAGTGCTATCGGAGGGTACGTGCAGTACTTC. It is translated as CSAIGGYVQYF.

This clonotype showed up many times. The rearrangement links TRBV18 to TRBJ2-3; no reliable D call. Germline CDR1 and CDR2: KGHSH and LQKENI. This CDR3 spans 12 amino acids. Between the trimmed V and J ends, which lost 1 base and 4 bases, there was a span of 3 bases. The CDR3 reads CASSPRSDTQYF. The CDR3 nucleotides are TGTGCCAGCTCACCACGTTCAGATACGCAGTATTTT.

This chain joins TRBV7-2 and TRBJ2-1; 7 positions agree with TRBD2. The germline V gene has CDR1 SGHTA and CDR2 FQGNSA. J lost 7 bases, V lost 1 base, and 7 bases had no gene match. The CDR3 totals 15 residues. CDR3 sequence reads: CASSLESGMGNEQFF. CDR3 in DNA: TGTGCCAGCAGCTTAGAGAGCGGGATGGGGAATGAGCAGTTCTTC.

This clonotype was observed many times. Written as DNA, the CDR3 is TGTGCCAGCAGCGTAACGTCTAGCGGGAGTAATGAGCAGTTCTTC. This gives the protein CASSVTSSGSNEQFF. The chain links TRBV9 to TRBJ2-1; 10 nucleotides align to TRBD2. Unmatched junction bases numbered 5, after V lost 1 base and J lost 7 bases. Germline CDR1 reads SGDLS; CDR2 reads YYNGEE. The CDR3 extends over 15 amino acids.

This clonotype was detected ten times or more. For the CDR3, the DNA is TGTGCCAGCAGCCATGTCCGCCGGGACAGGGGTAACACCGGGGAGCTGTTTTTT. Translation: CASSHVRRDRGNTGELFF. The J gene is TRBJ2-2, the V gene TRBV11-2; 10 nucleotides align to TRBD1. Germline assignment: CDR1 SGHAT and CDR2 FQNNGV. V trimming: 5 bases; J trimming: 2 bases; junction bases outside the gene matches: 11. CDR3 length equals 18 residues.

This clonotype was counted a few times. This rearrangement joins TRBV3-1 to TRBJ2-1; D unclear. The CDR3 sequence is 12 residues long. Trimming took off 5 bases at V and 5 bases at J, with 7 bases between the two ends. Germline CDR1 and CDR2: LGHDT and YNNKEL (reference sequence). CDR3 loop: CASSSLNNEQFF. For the CDR3, the DNA is TGTGCCAGCAGCTCACTGAACAATGAGCAGTTCTTC.

This clonotype appeared many times. Here the CDR3 DNA reads TGTGCCAGCAGTCGTGACAGGGGGGCTGGAAACACCATATATTTT. Translated: CASSRDRGAGNTIYF. The V gene is TRBV6-1, the J gene TRBJ1-3; 9 bases line up with TRBD1. The CDR3 length is 15 residues. Trimming took 5 bases from V and 2 from J; bases not matched to a gene: 4. Germline CDR1 MNHNS, CDR2 SASEGT.

This clonotype was counted ten times or more. The chain joins TRBV29-1 to TRBJ1-2, with TRBD1 matching 9 bases. In germline, CDR1 is SQVTM, CDR2 ANQGSEA. Trimming removed 6 bases from V and 4 bases from J; junction bases left unmatched: 12. CDR3 length: 15 residues. CDR3 nucleotides: TGCAGCGTCAGGCCCGGGACAGGGACCACCTATGGCTACACCTTC. Translated, it gives CSVRPGTGTTYGYTF.

This clonotype appeared a few times. This chain uses TRBV7-9 with TRBJ1-3, with 9 nucleotides matching TRBD1. V trimming: 4 bases; J trimming: 2 bases; junction bases outside the gene matches: 9. This CDR3 is built from 17 residues. In germline, CDR1 is SEHNR, CDR2 FQNEAQ (reference sequence). The CDR3 bases are TGTGCCAGCAGCTCCCGCACACAGGGGGCACCTGGAAACACCATATATTTT. Its translation is CASSSRTQGAPGNTIYF.

This clonotype was seen at least ten times. The rearrangement uses TRBV12-3 or TRBV12-4 and TRBJ1-2; D gene ambiguous. The CDR3 is 13 amino acids. Between the trimmed V and J ends, which lost 3 bases and 2 bases, there was a span of 7 bases. This chain's CDR3 is CASSFGQNYGYTF. In DNA form, the CDR3 reads TGTGCCAGCAGTTTCGGTCAAAACTATGGCTACACCTTC.

The CDR3, as DNA: TGTGCCAGTAGTATAGATTCGGCAGGGATGCCCTCTGGGGCCAACGTCCTGACTTTC. As protein: CASSIDSAGMPSGANVLTF. This chain uses TRBV19 with TRBJ2-6, with D possibly being TRBD1 (5 bases). The V and J ends lost 0 bases and 0 bases respectively, with 15 bases between them. The CDR3 has 19 amino acids. The germline gives CDR1 LNHDA, CDR2 SQIVND (reference sequence).

This clonotype was observed at least ten times. V usage is TRBV7-2 and J usage is TRBJ2-7; 15 bases are a match to TRBD2. Germline assignment: CDR1 SGHTA and CDR2 FQGNSA. CDR3 length: 17 amino acids. Losses at the gene ends were 1 base for V and 5 bases for J; bases not matched to a gene: 6. CDR3 sequence (DNA): TGTGCCAGCAGCTTAGTCGGGACTAGCGGGAGGTTCAACGAGCAGTACTTC. This gives the protein CASSLVGTSGRFNEQYF.

About this clonotype: At one boundary the junction diverges from the germline segment, which might be a read error. This chain uses TRBV29-1 with TRBJ2-3; D gene unclear. Germline V gene lookup returns CDR1 SQVTM and CDR2 ANQGSEA. The CDR3 totals 14 residues. The CDR3 nucleotides read TGCAGCGTTGAGACAAGGACCAGCACAGCTACGCAGTATTTT. This codes for CSVETRTSTATQYF.

About this clonotype: This may be a read error, as it is one base from a much larger clone. The J gene is TRBJ2-7, the V gene TRBV7-6; D unresolved. Looked up from germline, CDR1 is SGHVS and CDR2 is FNYEAQ. V lost 5 bases and J 9 bases, leaving 14 bases between the germline ends. CDR3 length: 12 amino acids. The CDR3 loop reads CASSEFRDGQYF. In DNA, the CDR3 is TGTGCCAGCAGCGAATTCAGAGACGGGCAGTACTTC.

This clonotype was observed at least ten times. The chain uses TRBV3-1 and TRBJ2-7, with 9 positions matching TRBD2. After removal of 0 bases from V and 9 bases from J, the junction contained 6 bases not matched to a gene. Germline CDR1 and CDR2: LGHDT and YNNKEL (reference sequence). This CDR3 has 14 amino acids. The CDR3 loop is CASSQDYSGRGQYF. CDR3 in DNA: TGTGCCAGCAGCCAAGATTATAGCGGGAGAGGGCAGTACTTC.

The sample holds a few counts of this clonotype. This sequence joins TRBV11-2 and TRBJ2-7; D ambiguous. This CDR3 has 13 residues. Trimming stripped 5 bases from V and 4 bases from J, with 12 bases between. Per germline, CDR1 SGHAT and CDR2 FQNNGV. The CDR3 is CASSRPMEYEQYF. As DNA, the CDR3 is TGTGCCAGCAGCCGTCCCATGGAATACGAGCAGTACTTC. The full variable domain, rest sourced from reference TRBV11-2 and TRBJ2-7, is EAGVAQSPRYKIIEKRQSVAFWCNPISGHATLYWYQQILGQGPKLLIQFQNNGVVDDSQLPKDRFSAERLKGVDSTLKIQPAKLEDSAVYLCASSRPMEYEQYFGPGTRLTVT.

This clonotype was recorded many times. V is TRBV9 and J is TRBJ2-7, with D perhaps matching TRBD1 (5 bases). The CDR3 consists of 16 residues. Between the trimmed V and J ends, which lost 0 bases and 5 bases, there was a span of 18 bases. CDR1 SGDLS and CDR2 YYNGEE come from the germline V gene. CDR3 bases: TGTGCCAGCAGCGTAGAGGGAACAGGAAATGGAAACGAGCAGTACTTC. This codes for CASSVEGTGNGNEQYF.

This clonotype was recorded at least ten times. A read error may produce the germline difference seen at one junction end. The V call is TRBV19, the J call TRBJ2-7, with 12 bases lining up with TRBD2. This CDR3 has 17 amino acids. Germline V gives CDR1 LNHDA, CDR2 SQIVND (reference sequence). CDR3 bases: TGTCCCAGTAGTATACAGACTAGCGGGAGTGGTCCCTACGAGCAGTACTTC. Protein: CPSSIQTSGSGPYEQYF.

At least ten counts were recorded for this clonotype. V is TRBV12-3 or TRBV12-4 and J is TRBJ2-3; D gene unclear. The V end lost 1 base, the J end lost 4 bases, and 6 bases lay between the germline ends. This CDR3 region has 13 residues. CDR3 sequence (DNA): TGTGCCAGCAGTTTAGAGGGCGCAGATACGCAGTATTTT. This sequence encodes CASSLEGADTQYF.

This clonotype was counted between two and nine times. The chain joins TRBV18 to TRBJ2-3; the D is unclear. CDR3 length: 15 residues. The V gene's germline CDR1 is KGHSH and CDR2 LQKENI. The germline V and J ends were trimmed by 3 bases and 5 bases, with 15 bases remaining between them. The CDR3 bases are TGTGCCAGCTCACCGGGCTCGGCGGACGGAGATACGCAGTATTTT. Its protein product is CASSPGSADGDTQYF.